This TCR beta chain was observed in a study of T cell responses to AZD1222 COVID-19 vaccine. Points from the study as a whole: Females made up more of the donors, who were largely white British, and clonal diversity may have come out too low.

Sequencing used immunoSEQ multiplex PCR; TCRdb keeps in-frame clones, though not all of them. Here the sample spans some 150,000 clones, about 92% being singletons. Comments on this clone: Its antigen is not identified.

Here the sequenced sample was peripheral blood, taken on day 0 of MenACWY control vaccination. The sequence derives from an adult in good health.

CDR3 nucleotides: TGTGCCAGCAGTTGGGACAGAGGTCTCACCCTCCACTTT. Residues: CASSWDRGLTLHF. The chain combines TRBV12-3 or TRBV12-4 with TRBJ1-6; 7 bases are shared with TRBD1. J gave up 14 bases and V 4 bases, and 8 bases lay outside the gene matches. The CDR3 covers 13 residues.